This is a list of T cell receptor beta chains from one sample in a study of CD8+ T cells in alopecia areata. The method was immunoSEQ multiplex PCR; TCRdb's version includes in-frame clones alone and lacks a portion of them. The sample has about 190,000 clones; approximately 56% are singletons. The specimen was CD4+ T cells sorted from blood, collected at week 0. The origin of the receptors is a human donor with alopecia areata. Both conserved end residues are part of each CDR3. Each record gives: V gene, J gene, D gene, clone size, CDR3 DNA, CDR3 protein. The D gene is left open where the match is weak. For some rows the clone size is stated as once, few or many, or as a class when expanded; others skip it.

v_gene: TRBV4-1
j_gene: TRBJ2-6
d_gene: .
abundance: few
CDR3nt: TGCGCCAGCAGCCAAGTTCCAGGGGGGGTCTCTGGGGCCAACGTCCTGACTTTC
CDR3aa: CASSQVPGGVSGANVLTF

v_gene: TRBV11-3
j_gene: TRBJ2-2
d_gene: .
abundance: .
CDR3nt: TGTGCCAGCAGCCGCGTACCCGGGGAGCTGTTTTTT
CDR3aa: CASSRVPGELFF

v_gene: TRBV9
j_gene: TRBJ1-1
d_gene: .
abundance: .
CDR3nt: TGTGCCAGCTTACCTATGGATAACACTGAAGCTTTCTTT
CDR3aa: CASLPMDNTEAFF

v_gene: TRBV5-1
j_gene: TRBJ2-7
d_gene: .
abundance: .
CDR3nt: TGCGCCAGCAGCGAGGCCTACGAGCAGTACTTC
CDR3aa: CASSEAYEQYF

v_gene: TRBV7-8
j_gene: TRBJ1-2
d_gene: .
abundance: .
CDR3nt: TGTGCCAGCAGCTTAGGGTTGGGCTATGGCTACACCTTC
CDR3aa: CASSLGLGYGYTF

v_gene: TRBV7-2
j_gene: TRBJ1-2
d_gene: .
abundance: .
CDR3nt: TGTGCCAGCAGCCAAGCGGGGTTAGGGAACTATGGCTACACCTTC
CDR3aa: CASSQAGLGNYGYTF

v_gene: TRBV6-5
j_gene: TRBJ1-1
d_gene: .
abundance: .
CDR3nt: TGTGCCAGCAGTGAACACAGTAGCACTGAAGCTTTCTTT
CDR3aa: CASSEHSSTEAFF

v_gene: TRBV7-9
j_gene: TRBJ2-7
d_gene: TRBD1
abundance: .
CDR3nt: TGTGCCAGCAGTTCGTACAGGGGGAAACCCTCCTACGAGCAGTACTTC
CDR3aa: CASSSYRGKPSYEQYF

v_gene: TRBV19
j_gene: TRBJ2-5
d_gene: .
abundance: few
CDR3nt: TGTGCCAGTGCTTGGGGAGGCCAAGAGACCCAGTACTTC
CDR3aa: CASAWGGQETQYF

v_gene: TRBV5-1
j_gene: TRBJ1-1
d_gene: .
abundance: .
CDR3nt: TGCGCCAGCAGCTCAAGGACGGGGATGAACACTGAAGCTTTCTTT
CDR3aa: CASSSRTGMNTEAFF

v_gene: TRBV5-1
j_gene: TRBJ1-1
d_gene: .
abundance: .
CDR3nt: TGCGCCAGCAGCTTGGATTTTGTAGGCACTGAAGCTTTCTTT
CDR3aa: CASSLDFVGTEAFF

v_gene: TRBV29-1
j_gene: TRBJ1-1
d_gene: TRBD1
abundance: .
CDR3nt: TGCAGCGCATCAACAGGGGTGACTGAAGCTTTCTTT
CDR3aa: CSASTGVTEAFF

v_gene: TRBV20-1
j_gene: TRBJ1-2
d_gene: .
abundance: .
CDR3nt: TGCAGTGCTAGGGACAACTATGGCTACACCTTC
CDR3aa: CSARDNYGYTF

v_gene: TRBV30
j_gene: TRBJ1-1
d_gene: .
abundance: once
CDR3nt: TGTGCCTGGAGCCGACAGGCGGGGGCTTTCTTT
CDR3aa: CAWSRQAGAFF

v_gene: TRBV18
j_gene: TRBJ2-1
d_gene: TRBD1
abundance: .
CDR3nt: TGTGCCAGCTCATCGACAGGGGCGCGACACAATGAGCAGTTCTTC
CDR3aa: CASSSTGARHNEQFF

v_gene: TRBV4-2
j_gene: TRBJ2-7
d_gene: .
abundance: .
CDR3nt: TGTGCCAGCAGCCAAGATTCTGGGCAGATCTACGAGCAGTACTTC
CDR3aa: CASSQDSGQIYEQYF

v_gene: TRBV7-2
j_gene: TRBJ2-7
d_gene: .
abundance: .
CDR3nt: TGTGCCAGCAGCTCCCGGGGGCGCGAGCAGTACTTC
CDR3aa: CASSSRGREQYF

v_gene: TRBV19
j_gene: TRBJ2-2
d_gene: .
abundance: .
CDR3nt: TGTGCCAGTAGTTCTGCCGGGGAGCTGTTTTTT
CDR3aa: CASSSAGELFF

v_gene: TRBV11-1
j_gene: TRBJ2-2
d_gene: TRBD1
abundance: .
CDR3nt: TGTGCCAGCAGCCGCGACAGGGGTAACACCGGGGAGCTGTTTTTT
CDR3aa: CASSRDRGNTGELFF

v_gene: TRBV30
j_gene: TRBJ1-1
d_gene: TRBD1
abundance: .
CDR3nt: TGTGCCTGGATGAGGGACAGGAACACTGAAGCTTTCTTT
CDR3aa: CAWMRDRNTEAFF